These T cell receptor beta chains were read from a single sample in a study of CD8 T cells in ankylosing spondylitis. TCRdb called the 5' RACE reads again in MiXCR, with one record for every CDR3 protein. The table records 250,000 or so distinct CDR3 sequences, roughly a quarter of them present only once. Input material: blood, either unsorted or a sorted T cell fraction (not recorded which). These receptors were collected from a male donor with ankylosing spondylitis or in good health (not recorded which). CDR3s include the opening cysteine and the closing phenylalanine or tryptophan. A D gene is named only where the DNA matches it firmly. Clone size is stated in some rows and not others, as once, few, many or a class when expanded.

V: TRBV20-1; D: TRBD2; size: few; J: TRBJ2-3; CDR3: CSAAGGYATDTQYF; DNA: TGCAGTGCTGCCGGGGGGTATGCCACAGATACGCAGTATTTT
V: TRBV4-1; D: .; size: many; J: TRBJ2-3; CDR3: CASSQDWPSTDTQYF; DNA: TGCGCCAGCAGCCAAGATTGGCCAAGCACAGATACGCAGTATTTT
V: TRBV11-2; D: .; size: many; J: TRBJ2-1; CDR3: CASSLGRVAFNEQFF; DNA: TGTGCCAGCAGCCTAGGCAGGGTAGCTTTCAATGAGCAGTTCTTC
V: TRBV29-1; D: .; size: many; J: TRBJ2-1; CDR3: CSVIDSYNEQFF; DNA: TGCAGCGTTATCGACTCCTACAATGAGCAGTTCTTC
V: TRBV10-2; D: .; size: .; J: TRBJ2-1; CDR3: CASALAFYNEQFF; DNA: TGCGCCAGCGCACTAGCTTTCTACAATGAGCAGTTCTTC
V: TRBV20-1; D: .; size: few; J: TRBJ1-5; CDR3: CSARDRGRWGSNQPQHF; DNA: TGCAGTGCTAGAGATAGGGGTCGTTGGGGTAGCAATCAGCCCCAGCATTTT
V: TRBV25-1; D: .; size: .; J: TRBJ2-1; CDR3: CASSGQFSSYNEQFF; DNA: TGTGCCAGCAGTGGACAGTTTAGCTCCTACAATGAGCAGTTCTTC
V: TRBV6-2/TRBV6-3; D: TRBD1; size: few; J: TRBJ2-7; CDR3: CASSYSGQGSLDEQYF; DNA: TGTGCCAGCAGTTACTCGGGACAGGGGTCTTTGGACGAGCAGTACTTC
V: TRBV10-3; D: .; size: many; J: TRBJ2-7; CDR3: CAIRGVAAYEQYF; DNA: TGTGCCATCAGGGGTGTTGCGGCCTACGAGCAGTACTTC
V: TRBV20-1; D: .; size: .; J: TRBJ2-3; CDR3: CSARGPGLPRADTQYF; DNA: TGCAGTGCTAGGGGCCCTGGACTACCCCGGGCAGATACGCAGTATTTT
V: TRBV12-3/TRBV12-4; D: .; size: many; J: TRBJ1-5; CDR3: CASSSARPGMGQPQHF; DNA: TGTGCCAGCAGTTCCGCCCGACCCGGGATGGGTCAGCCCCAGCATTTT
V: TRBV12-3/TRBV12-4; D: TRBD1; size: many; J: TRBJ2-1; CDR3: CASSPPQGANEQFF; DNA: TGTGCCAGCAGTCCCCCACAGGGGGCCAATGAGCAGTTCTTC
V: TRBV20-1; D: TRBD1; size: .; J: TRBJ2-7; CDR3: CSARTGTGSYEQYF; DNA: TGCAGTGCTAGGACCGGGACAGGCTCATACGAGCAGTACTTC
V: TRBV20-1; D: .; size: many; J: TRBJ2-1; CDR3: CSARRGGNEQFF; DNA: TGCAGTGCTAGAAGGGGGGGCAATGAGCAGTTCTTC
V: TRBV24-1; D: .; size: .; J: TRBJ2-1; CDR3: CATSDFKPDAYNEQFF; DNA: TGTGCCACCAGTGATTTTAAACCCGACGCGTACAATGAGCAGTTCTTC
V: TRBV14; D: .; size: many; J: TRBJ2-3; CDR3: CASSRGATDTQYF; DNA: TGTGCCAGCAGCCGGGGGGCCACAGATACGCAGTATTTT
V: TRBV20-1; D: TRBD2; size: .; J: TRBJ2-4; CDR3: CSAFPRSGGVNIQYF; DNA: TGCAGTGCTTTCCCGAGGTCGGGGGGGGTAAACATTCAGTACTTC
V: TRBV12-3/TRBV12-4; D: .; size: many; J: TRBJ2-4; CDR3: CASSIKNIQYF; DNA: TGTGCCAGCAGTATAAAAAACATTCAGTACTTC
V: TRBV5-6; D: .; size: .; J: TRBJ2-2; CDR3: CASSESEGRELFF; DNA: TGTGCCAGCAGCGAGTCCGAAGGGCGGGAGCTGTTTTTT
V: TRBV12-3/TRBV12-4; D: .; size: few; J: TRBJ1-4; CDR3: CASSFKGVANEKLFF; DNA: TGTGCCAGCAGTTTTAAAGGGGTGGCTAATGAAAAACTGTTTTTT
V: TRBV12-3/TRBV12-4; D: TRBD2; size: .; J: TRBJ2-3; CDR3: CASSYSGASTDTQYF; DNA: TGTGCCAGCAGTTATAGCGGGGCTAGCACAGATACGCAGTATTTT
V: TRBV3-1; D: TRBD1; size: .; J: TRBJ2-7; CDR3: CASRKPRDSEQYF; DNA: TGTGCCAGCAGGAAACCAAGGGACAGCGAGCAGTACTTC
V: TRBV4-1; D: TRBD1; size: .; J: TRBJ2-7; CDR3: CASSQPGQGRDEQYF; DNA: TGCGCCAGCAGCCAACCGGGACAGGGGAGGGACGAGCAGTACTTC
V: TRBV6-5; D: TRBD1; size: .; J: TRBJ1-1; CDR3: CASSYGAGGDTEAFF; DNA: TGTGCCAGCAGTTACGGAGCAGGGGGCGACACTGAAGCTTTCTTT
V: TRBV24-1; D: .; size: many; J: TRBJ2-1; CDR3: CATSDLGSGRNEQFF; DNA: TGTGCCACCAGTGATTTGGGGTCCGGGAGAAATGAGCAGTTCTTC
V: TRBV20-1; D: TRBD1; size: few; J: TRBJ2-1; CDR3: CSAVTGGEYNEQFF; DNA: TGCAGTGCTGTAACAGGGGGCGAGTACAATGAGCAGTTCTTC
V: TRBV12-3/TRBV12-4; D: .; size: few; J: TRBJ2-5; CDR3: CASSLDGEGTQYF; DNA: TGTGCCAGCAGTTTAGACGGGGAAGGGACCCAGTACTTC
V: TRBV20-1; D: TRBD2; size: many; J: TRBJ2-5; CDR3: CSAALAGETQYF; DNA: TGCAGTGCTGCCTTAGCGGGAGAGACCCAGTACTTC
V: TRBV6-6; D: .; size: few; J: TRBJ1-2; CDR3: CATHGGYGYTF; DNA: TGTGCCACCCATGGGGGCTATGGCTACACCTTC
V: TRBV6-1; D: .; size: few; J: TRBJ2-5; CDR3: CASSRPGLETQYF; DNA: TGTGCCAGCAGTCGGCCGGGGTTGGAGACCCAGTACTTC
V: TRBV11-1; D: TRBD2; size: once; J: TRBJ2-5; CDR3: CASGYLGLAGVDERKETQYF; DNA: TGTGCCAGCGGATACCTGGGACTAGCGGGGGTGGATGAAAGAAAAGAGACCCAGTACTTC
V: TRBV5-4; D: .; size: .; J: TRBJ2-3; CDR3: CASSFGWDSTDTQYF; DNA: TGTGCCAGCAGCTTCGGGTGGGACAGCACAGATACGCAGTATTTT
V: TRBV4-2; D: TRBD2; size: many; J: TRBJ2-3; CDR3: CASSQERLAGGYGTDTQYF; DNA: TGTGCCAGCAGCCAAGAAAGACTAGCGGGGGGTTATGGCACAGATACGCAGTATTTT
V: TRBV2; D: TRBD1; size: .; J: TRBJ1-4; CDR3: CASSGDRGRDEKLFF; DNA: TGTGCCAGCAGTGGCGACAGGGGGCGGGATGAAAAACTGTTTTTT
V: TRBV29-1; D: TRBD1; size: many; J: TRBJ2-1; CDR3: CSVDPDRAREQFF; DNA: TGCAGCGTTGATCCTGACAGGGCAAGGGAGCAGTTCTTC
V: TRBV20-1; D: TRBD1; size: many; J: TRBJ1-1; CDR3: CSAREGAVNTEAFF; DNA: TGCAGTGCTAGGGAGGGGGCGGTCAACACTGAAGCTTTCTTT
V: TRBV28; D: TRBD1; size: many; J: TRBJ1-5; CDR3: CASSSGTAGRQPQHF; DNA: TGTGCCAGCAGTTCCGGGACAGCGGGGCGGCAGCCCCAGCATTTT
V: TRBV10-3; D: .; size: .; J: TRBJ1-2; CDR3: CAISEPFQGANYGYTF; DNA: TGTGCCATCAGTGAGCCTTTCCAGGGAGCAAACTATGGCTACACCTTC
V: TRBV12-3/TRBV12-4; D: .; size: few; J: TRBJ2-1; CDR3: CASSLIRGAQFF; DNA: TGTGCCAGCAGTTTAATCAGGGGTGCGCAGTTCTTC
V: TRBV12-3/TRBV12-4; D: TRBD1; size: once; J: TRBJ2-3; CDR3: CASSLRTGPSTDTQYF; DNA: TGTGCCAGCAGTCTCCGGACAGGCCCTTCCACAGATACGCAGTATTTT
V: TRBV10-3; D: .; size: few; J: TRBJ2-3; CDR3: CAISTGDTQYF; DNA: TGTGCCATCAGTACGGGAGATACGCAGTATTTT
V: TRBV12-3/TRBV12-4; D: TRBD2; size: few; J: TRBJ2-3; CDR3: CASRLAGVTDTQYF; DNA: TGTGCCAGCAGGCTAGCGGGTGTCACAGATACGCAGTATTTT
V: TRBV12-3/TRBV12-4; D: TRBD1; size: few; J: TRBJ2-1; CDR3: CASSFSGTGGHEQFF; DNA: TGTGCCAGCAGTTTCTCCGGGACAGGGGGACATGAGCAGTTCTTC
V: TRBV7-9; D: .; size: many; J: TRBJ2-1; CDR3: CASSLFQVHEQFF; DNA: TGTGCCAGCAGCTTATTCCAGGTTCATGAGCAGTTCTTC
V: TRBV5-4; D: .; size: few; J: TRBJ1-1; CDR3: CASSLQLGRAEAFF; DNA: TGTGCCAGCAGCTTGCAGCTAGGGAGGGCTGAAGCTTTCTTT